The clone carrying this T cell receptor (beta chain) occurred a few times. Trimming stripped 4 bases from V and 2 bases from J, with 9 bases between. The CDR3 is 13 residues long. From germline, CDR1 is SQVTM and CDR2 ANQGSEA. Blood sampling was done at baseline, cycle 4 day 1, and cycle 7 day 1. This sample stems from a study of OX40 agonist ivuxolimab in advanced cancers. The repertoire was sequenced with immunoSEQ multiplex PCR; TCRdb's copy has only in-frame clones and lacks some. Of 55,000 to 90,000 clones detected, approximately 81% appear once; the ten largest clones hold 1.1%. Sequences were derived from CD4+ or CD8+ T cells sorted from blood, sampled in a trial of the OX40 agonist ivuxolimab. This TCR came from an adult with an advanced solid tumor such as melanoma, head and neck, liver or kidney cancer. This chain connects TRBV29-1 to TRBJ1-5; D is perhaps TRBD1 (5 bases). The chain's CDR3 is CSVVGTGNQPQHF. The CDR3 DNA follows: TGCAGCGTTGTAGGGACCGGCAATCAGCCCCAGCATTTT.